This T cell receptor (beta chain) derives from a study of T cells after yellow fever vaccination. Study-wide findings and caveats: Only a small proportion of the clonotypes turned up in both the CD4 and the CD8 compartments, likely arising from convergent recombination. Most clones from primary vaccination were detected again post-booster (roughly 95% CD4, about 88% CD8). A weaker but faster secondary response was observed, peaking on day 5 versus 15.

Comments on this clonotype: The antigen is not known.

CDR3 length: 16 residues. With 0 bases clipped from V and 1 base from J, the junction kept 7 bases outside the gene matches. Germline V gene lookup returns CDR1 DFQATT and CDR2 SNEGSKA (reference sequence). 5'RACE template switching generated TCR cDNA, adding a universal primer site and UMIs. TCRdb re-derived calls from the 5' RACE reads in MiXCR, one entry per CDR3 protein. The sample has approximately 510,000 distinct CDR3 sequences; just over 20% are singletons. The origin of this receptor is a man aged 18 to 29 who received the YFV17D yellow fever vaccine. This material consisted of PBMCs, taken roughly 23 days after the first yellow fever vaccination. The chain couples TRBV20-1 to TRBJ2-3; 7 nucleotides align to TRBD2. The chain's CDR3 is CSARDRRLAGTDTQYF. DNA for the CDR3: TGCAGTGCTAGAGACCGCCGTCTAGCGGGCACAGATACGCAGTATTTT.